This T cell receptor (beta chain) was identified in a study of blood T cell repertoires in COVID-19. About the research overall: The United States, Italy and Spain were the sources of the acute and convalescent COVID-19 samples.

CDR3 size: 15 residues. Trimming cost V 5 bases and J 2 bases, with 13 bases left between them. Germline V gene sequence: CDR1 SGHTA, CDR2 FQGNSA. Per the study methods: Reference gene primers were amplified, and this amplification served to estimate nucleated cell counts. Profiled with immunoSEQ multiplex PCR; TCRdb holds only in-frame clones, not every one. V and J calls and clone size are given by that table; D and trimming were obtained from the DNA. The profile shows roughly 10,000 clones, over 80% of them singletons. The receptor's source is a man in his sixties or seventies with active COVID-19. Sequenced: peripheral blood. The chain recombines TRBV7-2 with TRBJ1-3; D unclear. The CDR3 nucleotides read TGTGCCAGCAGCGCCTTTTCCGGGACTGGAAACACCATATATTTT. Its translation is CASSAFSGTGNTIYF. The whole variable domain, remainder taken from reference TRBV7-2 and TRBJ1-3, is GAGVSQSPSNKVTEKGKDVELRCDPISGHTALYWYRQSLGQGLEFLIYFQGNSAPDKSGLPSDRFSAERTGGSVSTLTIQRTQQEDSAVYLCASSAFSGTGNTIYFGEGSWLTVV.